This record looks at one TCR beta chain sequence and its context. Its antigen is not known. TRB rearrangements were amplified by touch-down multiplex PCR with mixed TRB-A/B primers. After re-calling the multiplex PCR reads, TCRdb lists one entry per CDR3 protein, DNA absent. This sample's clone table lists 2,000 to 3,000 distinct CDR3 sequences. TRB was amplified from 250 ng of peripheral blood genomic DNA per sample. The sample comes from a study of T cell clusters in autoimmune cytopenias. Germline V CDR1 and CDR2: DFQATT, SNEGSKA (reference sequence). The CDR3 sequence is 14 residues long. Study conclusions and caveats: TRB repertoire shifts in secondary cytopenia and chronic lymphocytic leukemia mostly reflected lymphoma, not autoimmunity.

The sample comprised peripheral blood. The chain uses TRBV20-1 and TRBJ2-7; the TCRdb D gene call, TRBD1, has no DNA to confirm it. This sequence was found in a human donor with an autoimmune cytopenia or autoimmune hepatitis (not recorded which). Here the CDR3 reads CSATGTGSTYEQYF.